This T cell receptor beta chain was profiled in a study of T cell responses to AZD1222 COVID-19 vaccine. General observations from the study: Donors, mostly white British, included more females; clonal diversity was possibly underestimated. The number of AZD1222 recipients seropositive at baseline was only five to seven. There were repertoire samples only from the period after the peak T cell response.

J was trimmed by 7 bases and V by 0 bases; bases with no gene match: 8. The CDR3 extends over 16 amino acids. The germline gives CDR1 SGHRS, CDR2 YFSETQ. A word on this clone: Its antigen is still unknown.

Sequencing was performed with immunoSEQ multiplex PCR; in TCRdb, only in-frame clones are kept and a portion is missing. The sample carries about 130,000 clones, roughly 91% recorded once. The J gene is TRBJ2-2, the V gene TRBV5-1; 8 positions agree with TRBD1. Sequencing was performed on peripheral blood, taken 28 days after the second AZD1222 dose. This sequence was found in an adult who received the AZD1222 COVID-19 vaccine. The CDR3 DNA follows: TGCGCCAGCAGCTTGGGGTCCAGGGGGCAAGGCGGGGAGCTGTTTTTT. It encodes CASSLGSRGQGGELFF.